The present TCR beta chain was sequenced within a study of identical twins (dated by TCRdb to about 2016). With regard to the full study: The study deep-sequenced TCR alpha and beta repertoires from monozygotic twins, unrelated adults of various ages and cord blood to test whether fetal clonotypes persist. Replicate twin experiments were performed at different times using different library preparation protocols to rule out contamination.

The receptor library was made with 5' RACE. Sequenced on an Illumina HiSeq 2000. Template switching introduced a universal primer binding site; the final cDNA contained a unique molecular identifier, enabling accurate counting of TCR cDNA molecules. Specific primers in the conserved constant-segment region were used to synthesize first-strand cDNA for the TCR alpha and beta chains. To control for contamination, every cDNA library carried two barcodes: a SMART-Mk sample barcode plus Illumina barcodes. TruSeq adapter sequences, together with Illumina sample barcodes, were added in two successive PCR steps. TCR alpha and beta cDNA libraries were sequenced on the Illumina HiSeq platform with custom primers. On the authors' methods: Raw reads were processed with MiGEC to extract unique molecular identifiers, and MiXCR was used to determine CDR3 positions. Recombination models were inferred per individual with the repgenHMM and IGoR tools using an EM algorithm. Shared clonotypes were analyzed with the tcR package in R, and sharing was normalized by the product of cloneset sizes. To study raw recombination without the effects of thymic and clonal selection, out-of-frame nonproductive sequences were analyzed. TCRdb itself trimmed the public reads at Q25 with fastp, ran MiXCR and retained productive beta chains. Every CDR3 protein is listed once, alongside the most common genes and DNA of its rows. The V and J calls, along with clone size, are taken from TCRdb and not from the paper's own processing. Counted in this sample were about 480,000 distinct CDR3 sequences; approximately 15% of them appeared once. The ten biggest clones cover 0.52% of the sample.

As concerns this clonotype: The antigen this receptor binds is unknown. No much larger clonotype is one base removed from it; base qualities were not supplied.

CDR1 and CDR2 were assigned from the germline V gene as ENHRY and SYGVKD. The CDR3 covers 16 residues, taking in both the cysteine and the phenylalanine. Only the CDR3 DNA is retained, 48 bases long and in frame from the first base. At the junction V is shortened by 0 bases and J by 7 bases; bases outside the gene matches: 5. Every donor in the study was a healthy Caucasian. The twin cohort consisted of three pairs of female monozygotic twins, all aged about 18 to 30 years. Positive isolation kits from Invitrogen were used to isolate CD4+ and CD8+ T cell populations. What the work shows at the level of the full study, not this receptor alone: Out-of-frame TCR alpha sharing in monozygotic twins was systematically underestimated by recombination models, whereas sharing between unrelated individuals was in agreement with the recombination models. Because the same donors could not be followed over many years, the conclusions relied on cross-sectional statistical analysis. Compared with coincidental sharing between unrelated individuals, out-of-frame TCR alpha sequences shared between twins had an excess of sequences with low generation probability. Excess twin sharing in beta out-of-frame sequences was weaker because fewer shared sequences lowered the signal-to-noise ratio. Fewer insertions were carried by abundant cord blood beta clonotypes; a weaker similar trend was observed in young adult naive repertoires, while no such trend was observed in memory repertoires. Zero-insertion analyses could be partly confounded by invariant T cells such as MAIT and iNKT, though diverse VJ usage argued against such confounding for most clonotypes.

This sample also belongs to another study, concerning yellow fever vaccine responses in identical twins. Per the second study: The T cell response to vaccination in identical twins was reported by the authors to appear partly convergent and partly personalized. In identical twins, the study followed T cell clones that responded to the vaccine with precision.

The V and J segments used are TRBV10-3 and TRBJ1-4, with 10 bases matching TRBD1. Sequenced sample: CD4+ T cells sorted from blood. This TCR was sampled from a young woman in good health. CDR3 loop: CAISESSGTGAEKLFF. The DNA reads TGTGCCATCAGTGAGTCGTCCGGGACAGGGGCTGAAAAACTGTTTTTT.